This T cell receptor (beta chain) was obtained from a study of blood T cell repertoires in COVID-19. Overall study context: Nucleic acid was either cDNA or gDNA, and it came from T cells, B-cell-depleted T cells, or PBMCs.

Trimming removed 6 bases from V and 8 bases from J; junction bases left unmatched: 8. The CDR3 loop spans 14 amino acids. From germline, CDR1 is SNHLY and CDR2 FYNNEI. Clones were read by immunoSEQ multiplex PCR, and TCRdb kept only the in-frame ones, dropping some. The sample has approximately 220,000 clones, 86% seen once. This receptor was taken from a middle-aged man with acute or convalescent COVID-19. The source material was peripheral blood. This rearrangement joins TRBV2 to TRBJ2-1, with TRBD2 matching over 9 bases. As DNA, the CDR3 is TGTGCCAGCAGAAGGACTAGCGAAGGCCATGAGCAGTTCTTC. Protein sequence: CASRRTSEGHEQFF. Variable domain in full (rest from reference TRBV2 and TRBJ2-1): EPEVTQTPSHQVTQMGQEVILRCVPISNHLYFYWYRQILGQKVEFLVSFYNNEISEKSEIFDDQFSVERPDGSNFTLKIRSTKLEDSAMYFCASRRTSEGHEQFFGPGTRLTVL.